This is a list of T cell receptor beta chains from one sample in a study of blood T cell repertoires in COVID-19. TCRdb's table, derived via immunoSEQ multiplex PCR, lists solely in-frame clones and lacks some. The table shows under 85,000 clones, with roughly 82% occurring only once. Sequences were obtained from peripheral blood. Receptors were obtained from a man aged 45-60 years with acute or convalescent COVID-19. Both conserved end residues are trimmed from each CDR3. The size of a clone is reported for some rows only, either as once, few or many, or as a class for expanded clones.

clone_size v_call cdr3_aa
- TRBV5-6 ASSLARDWAKNIQY
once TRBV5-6 ASSPLNRGTEAF
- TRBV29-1 SVEDRETKNEQF
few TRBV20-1 SASLRGGYGYT
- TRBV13 ASSLGLDSHAAYNEQF
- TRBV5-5 ASSPRQEVYNEQF
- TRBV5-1 ASSASAGMNTEAF
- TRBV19 ASSMLGASTDTQY
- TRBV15 ATSRAETGLGGYT
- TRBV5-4 ASSLGGDGYT
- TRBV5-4 ASSLGGRTSGSYEQY
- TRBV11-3 ASSHRRAPRDYGYT
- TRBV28 ASSSPSGNTIY
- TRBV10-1 ASSEAITGSGAEAF
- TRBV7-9 ASSDDSRSNQPQH
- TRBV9 ASSVSSTGSYNEQF
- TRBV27 ASSPTSGQPQH
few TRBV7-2 ASSYTVGYEQY
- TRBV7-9 ASSLATGVKKLF
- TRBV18 ASSFYRDNTDTQY